The present TCR beta chain was sequenced within a study of blood T cell repertoires in COVID-19. Sequenced by immunoSEQ multiplex PCR; TCRdb stores in-frame clones only, minus some. This sample has some 88,000 clones; around 79% occur once, and the top ten carry 24%. This CDR3 is built from 15 residues. The germline CDR1 and CDR2 sequences are SGDLS and YYNGEE. V lost 3 bases to trimming and J lost 4 bases; unmatched junction nucleotides: 4. The clonotype comes from a human donor in a cohort sampled during active COVID-19. Sequencing was carried out using peripheral blood. The rearrangement uses TRBV9 and TRBJ2-1; TRBD1 matches at 10 bases. CDR3 in amino acids: CASSARTGGYNEQFF. The CDR3, as DNA: TGTGCCAGCAGCGCCCGGACAGGGGGTTACAATGAGCAGTTCTTC.